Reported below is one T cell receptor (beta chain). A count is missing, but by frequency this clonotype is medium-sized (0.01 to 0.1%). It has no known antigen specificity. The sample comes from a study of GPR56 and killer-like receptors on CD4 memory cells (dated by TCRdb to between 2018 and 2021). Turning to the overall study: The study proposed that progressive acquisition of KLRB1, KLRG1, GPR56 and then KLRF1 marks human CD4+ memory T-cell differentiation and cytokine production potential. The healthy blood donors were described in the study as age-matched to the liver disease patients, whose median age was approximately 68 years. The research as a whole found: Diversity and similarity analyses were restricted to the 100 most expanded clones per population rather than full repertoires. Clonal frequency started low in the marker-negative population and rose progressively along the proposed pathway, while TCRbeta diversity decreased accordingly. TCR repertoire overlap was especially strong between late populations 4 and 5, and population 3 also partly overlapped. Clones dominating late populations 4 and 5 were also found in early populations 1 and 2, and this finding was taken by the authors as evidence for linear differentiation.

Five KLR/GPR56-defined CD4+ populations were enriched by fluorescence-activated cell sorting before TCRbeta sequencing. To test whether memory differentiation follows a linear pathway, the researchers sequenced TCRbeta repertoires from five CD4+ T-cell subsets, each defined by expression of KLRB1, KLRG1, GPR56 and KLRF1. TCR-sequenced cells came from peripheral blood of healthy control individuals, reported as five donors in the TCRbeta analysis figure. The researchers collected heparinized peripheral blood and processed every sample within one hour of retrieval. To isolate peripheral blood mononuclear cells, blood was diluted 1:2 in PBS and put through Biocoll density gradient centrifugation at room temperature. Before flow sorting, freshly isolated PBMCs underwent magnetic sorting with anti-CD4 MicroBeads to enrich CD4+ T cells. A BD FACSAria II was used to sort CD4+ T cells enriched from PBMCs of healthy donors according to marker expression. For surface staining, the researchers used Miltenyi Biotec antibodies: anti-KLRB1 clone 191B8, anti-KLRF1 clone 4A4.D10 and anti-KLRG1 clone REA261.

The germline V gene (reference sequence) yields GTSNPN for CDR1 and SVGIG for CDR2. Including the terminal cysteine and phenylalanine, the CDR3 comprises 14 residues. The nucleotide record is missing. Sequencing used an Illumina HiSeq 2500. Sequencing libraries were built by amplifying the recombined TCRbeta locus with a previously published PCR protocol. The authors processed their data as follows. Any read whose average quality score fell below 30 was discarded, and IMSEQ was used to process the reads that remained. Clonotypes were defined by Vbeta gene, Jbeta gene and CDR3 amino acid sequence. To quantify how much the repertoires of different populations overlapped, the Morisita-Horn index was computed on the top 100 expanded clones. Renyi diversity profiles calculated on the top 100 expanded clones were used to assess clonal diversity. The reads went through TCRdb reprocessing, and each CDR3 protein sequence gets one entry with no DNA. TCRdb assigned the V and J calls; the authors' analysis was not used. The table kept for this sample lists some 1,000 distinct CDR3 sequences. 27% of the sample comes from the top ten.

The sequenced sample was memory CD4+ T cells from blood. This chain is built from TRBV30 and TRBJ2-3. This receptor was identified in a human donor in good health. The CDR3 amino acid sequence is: CAWSVPWGTDTQYF.